This T cell receptor beta chain originates from a study of Graves' ophthalmopathy and Graves' hyperthyroidism. TCR beta CDR3 regions were amplified from RNA transcripts. First-round RT-PCR used HTBI primers; second-round multiplex PCR followed. From the multiplex PCR reads, TCRdb called clonotypes with MiXCR, one entry per CDR3 protein. The table includes roughly 610,000 distinct CDR3 sequences, 22% detected once. The CDR3 is 15 residues long. J was trimmed by 2 bases and V by 1 base; bases with no gene match: 3. The sample holds many counts of this clonotype. Input material: peripheral blood. This chain links TRBV12-3 or TRBV12-4 with TRBJ2-7; TRBD2 aligns across 9 bases. This clonotype was obtained from a woman aged 18-30 years with stable Graves' hyperthyroidism. Some clones in this sample may be carry-over from other donors' samples. CDR3 protein: CASSLGVAGAYEQYF. In DNA, the CDR3 is TGTGCCAGCAGTTTAGGGGTAGCGGGAGCCTACGAGCAGTACTTC.